This passage covers 26 T cell receptor beta chains from one sample sequenced in a study of shared clonotypes between healthy human individuals. Assay: immunoSEQ multiplex PCR; the TCRdb copy retains only in-frame clones and omits some. Here the sample spans roughly 2,500,000 clones, approximately 93% being singletons. What was sequenced was naive CD4+ T cells from PBMCs. As to subset: CD45RA+ positively selected. The receptors stem from a man younger than 30 in good health. Some clones in this sample may be carry-over from other donors' samples.

Written as DNA, the CDR3 is TGTGCCAGCAGCCACGGGGAGGGGGGCACTGAAGCTTTCTTT. It is translated as CASSHGEGGTEAFF. The rearrangement uses TRBV4-2 and TRBJ1-1, with D possibly being TRBD1 (6 bases). The germline gives CDR1 LGHNA, CDR2 YNFKEQ. V was cut by 3 bases and J by 4 bases, with 12 bases left in between. The CDR3 covers 14 residues.

In its sample, this clone was seen a few times. The J gene is TRBJ1-5, the V gene TRBV4-1; D gene ambiguous. The CDR3 has 15 residues. Trimming stripped 1 base from V and 0 bases from J, with 7 bases between. CDR1 and CDR2 (germline): MGHRA, YSYEKL. The CDR3 sequence is CASSQGTTSNQPQHF. The CDR3, as DNA: TGCGCCAGCAGCCAAGGTACGACTAGCAATCAGCCCCAGCATTTT.

The J gene is TRBJ2-7, the V gene TRBV25-1; TRBD2 agrees at 9 bases. The J segment lost 6 bases and the V segment lost 2 bases, leaving 11 bases of the junction unmatched. CDR1 and CDR2 from the germline V gene are MGHDK and SYGVNS. The CDR3 runs to 16 residues. The CDR3 DNA follows: TGTGCCAGCAGTGAAGAGGCTGGCGGGAGGGCCCGCGAGCAGTACTTC. As protein: CASSEEAGGRAREQYF.

V gene TRBV18 combines with J gene TRBJ2-5; no reliable D call. The CDR3 runs 14 residues. Germline values: CDR1 KGHSH, CDR2 LQKENI. The ends were cut back, 1 base at V and 4 bases at J, with 10 bases in the middle. CDR3 nucleotide sequence: TGTGCCAGCTCACCACGTAGCTTTGGAGAGACCCAGTACTTC. It specifies CASSPRSFGETQYF.

In this sample, this clone turned up a few times. This chain uses TRBV7-8 with TRBJ1-5; 9 positions agree with TRBD1. The length of the CDR3 is 13 residues. V trimming: 5 bases; J trimming: 5 bases; junction bases outside the gene matches: 1. In germline, CDR1 is SGHVS, CDR2 FQNEAQ. CDR3 sequence reads: CASSGTGYQPQHF. Here the CDR3 DNA reads TGTGCCAGCAGCGGGACAGGGTATCAGCCCCAGCATTTT.

Note on this clone: A much larger clone lies one base from this, so it may be a read error. This sample also contains other DNA sequences that code for the same CDR3. The J gene is TRBJ2-5, the V gene TRBV6-1, with D hard to call. The CDR3 runs to 10 residues. Germline CDR1 and CDR2: MNHNS and SASEGT. CDR3 in amino acids: CASSEETQYF. CDR3 bases: TGTGCCAGCAGCGAAGAGACCCAGTACTTC.

This rearrangement joins TRBV6-5 to TRBJ1-2; D is possibly TRBD1 (5 bases). The V gene lost 0 bases and the J gene lost 5 bases, with 7 bases spanning the gap. CDR1 is MNHEY and CDR2 is SVGAGI in the germline V gene. This CDR3 is built from 13 residues. CDR3 nucleotide sequence: TGTGCCAGCAGTTACTCACGACAGTATGGCTACACCTTC. It encodes CASSYSRQYGYTF.

This clone came up once. The rearrangement links TRBV4-3 to TRBJ2-6; 12 bases agree with TRBD2. Trimming took 4 bases from V and 2 from J; bases not matched to a gene: 3. This CDR3 has 17 residues. The germline gives CDR1 LGHNA, CDR2 YSLEER. The CDR3 coding sequence is TGCGCCAGCAGCCCCGCTAGCGGGAGGGCTGGGGCCAACGTCCTGACTTTC. Protein product: CASSPASGRAGANVLTF.

This sequence joins TRBV11-2 and TRBJ1-3, with D perhaps matching TRBD1 (5 bases). V was trimmed by 1 base and J by 4 bases, leaving 8 bases between them. The CDR3 has 14 residues. Looked up from germline, CDR1 is SGHAT and CDR2 is FQNNGV. This CDR3 reads CASSLGGLGNTIYF. The CDR3 nucleotides are TGTGCCAGCAGCTTAGGGGGCTTGGGAAACACCATATATTTT. The full variable domain, completed using reference TRBV11-2 and TRBJ1-3, is EAGVAQSPRYKIIEKRQSVAFWCNPISGHATLYWYQQILGQGPKLLIQFQNNGVVDDSQLPKDRFSAERLKGVDSTLKIQPAKLEDSAVYLCASSLGGLGNTIYFGEGSWLTVV.

This chain uses TRBV30 with TRBJ1-1; D is perhaps TRBD1 (6 bases). V was shortened by 5 bases and J by 4 bases, with 14 bases between the two germline ends. The CDR3 covers 13 residues. CDR1 and CDR2 (germline): GTSNPN, SVGIG (reference sequence). CDR3 sequence: CAWEGEVGTEAFF. CDR3 DNA: TGTGCCTGGGAGGGGGAGGTGGGCACTGAAGCTTTCTTT.

The chain is built from TRBV14 and TRBJ1-5; no firm D call. Germline loops: CDR1 SGHDN, CDR2 FVKESK. This CDR3 comprises 14 residues. Trimming removed 1 base from V and 1 base from J, with 5 bases in between. As DNA, the CDR3 is TGTGCCAGCAGCCAAGGCAGCAGCAATCAGCCCCAGCATTTT. It yields the protein CASSQGSSNQPQHF.

This chain links TRBV7-9 with TRBJ1-1; TRBD1 is a possible D gene (6 bases). The CDR3 consists of 11 residues. Germline lookup yields CDR1 SEHNR and CDR2 FQNEAQ (reference sequence). The germline V and J ends were trimmed by 7 bases and 11 bases, with 14 bases remaining between them. The CDR3 DNA reads as TGTGCCAGCAAGCAGGGGCCGTATGCTTTCTTT. Protein sequence: CASKQGPYAFF.

This chain uses TRBV7-2 with TRBJ2-1; 12 nucleotides match TRBD2. The V segment lost 0 bases and the J segment 7 bases; nucleotides outside the gene matches: 7. The CDR3 covers 17 residues. Germline-derived CDR1 and CDR2 are SGHTA and FQGNSA. This CDR3 is CASSLALAGGPLNEQFF. CDR3 DNA sequence: TGTGCCAGCAGCTTAGCCCTAGCGGGAGGGCCCTTGAATGAGCAGTTCTTC.

V and J are TRBV23-1 and TRBJ1-1, with D tentatively TRBD1 (6 bases). TRBV23-1 is assigned to the ORF class and has an uncertain function. The CDR3 contains 18 residues. Trimming stripped 8 bases from V and 2 bases from J, with 27 bases between. The CDR3 protein is CASPPRQAGRDNNTEAFF. Written as DNA, the CDR3 is TGCGCCAGCCCACCTCGTCAGGCGGGACGGGACAACAACACTGAAGCTTTCTTT.

The chain combines TRBV9 with TRBJ2-5; 7 bases match TRBD2. Trimming removed 1 base from V and 5 bases from J; junction bases left unmatched: 8. The CDR3 spans 15 residues. Germline values: CDR1 SGDLS, CDR2 YYNGEE. The CDR3: CASSVRVQGGETQYF. In DNA form, the CDR3 reads TGTGCCAGCAGCGTAAGGGTTCAGGGAGGGGAGACCCAGTACTTC.

The chain links TRBV30 to TRBJ2-5; 7 bases fit TRBD2. This CDR3 is built from 14 residues. CDR1 GTSNPN and CDR2 SVGIG come from the germline V gene (reference sequence). The ends lost 2 bases at V and 0 bases at J; junction bases unmatched: 3. The CDR3 DNA sequence: TGTGCCTGGAGTCCCGGGGGGTACCAAGAGACCCAGTACTTC. Its translation is CAWSPGGYQETQYF.

The rearrangement links TRBV6-6 to TRBJ1-5; tentative D call: TRBD1 (5 bases). The germline V and J ends were trimmed by 5 bases and 4 bases, with 9 bases remaining between them. The CDR3 covers 13 residues. Germline V gene sequence: CDR1 MNHNY, CDR2 SVGAGI (reference sequence). Here the CDR3 DNA reads TGTGCCAGCAGTAGACAGTTTAATCAGCCCCAGCATTTT. Amino acid sequence: CASSRQFNQPQHF.

The V call is TRBV19, the J call TRBJ1-1, with D possibly matching TRBD1 (5 bases). The CDR3 loop spans 15 amino acids. The germline V gene encodes CDR1 LNHDA and CDR2 SQIVND (reference sequence). The V and J ends lost 2 bases and 2 bases respectively, with 12 bases between them. For the CDR3, the DNA is TGTGCCAGTAGTATATCGGCAGGGATAAACACTGAAGCTTTCTTT. Translated, it gives CASSISAGINTEAFF.

This clone occurred once. This chain uses TRBV4-3 with TRBJ1-2; the D gene is possibly TRBD1 (5 bases). V gave up 0 bases and J gave up 8 bases, with 16 bases separating them. The CDR3 has 15 residues. Germline V gene lookup returns CDR1 LGHNA and CDR2 YSLEER. CDR3 bases: TGCGCCAGCAGCCAAGATCGTACAGCCCGGGGGGGCTACACCTTC. This codes for CASSQDRTARGGYTF.

This clone was seen only once. The chain joins TRBV6-6 to TRBJ2-3; TRBD2 matches at 10 bases. CDR1 MNHNY and CDR2 SVGAGI come from the germline V gene (reference sequence). The junction had 10 bases not matched to a gene; V was cut back by 7 bases and J by 6 bases. The CDR3 totals 15 residues. The CDR3, as DNA: TGTGCCAGCAAAGATCTAGCGGGAGTCTTGGATACGCAGTATTTT. It specifies CASKDLAGVLDTQYF.

This clone was observed once. The V gene is TRBV7-2, the J gene TRBJ1-3; D is undetermined. This CDR3 comprises 15 residues. Trimming took off 1 base at V and 2 bases at J, with 9 bases between the two ends. Germline CDR1 SGHTA, CDR2 FQGNSA. Here the CDR3 reads CASSLVAVTGNTIYF. The CDR3 DNA reads TGTGCCAGCAGCTTAGTTGCGGTCACTGGAAACACCATATATTTT.

The J gene is TRBJ2-7, the V gene TRBV9; TRBD1 might be the D (5 bases). CDR3 length: 15 residues. The V end was cut by 1 base, the J end by 2 bases, with 13 bases between. In germline, CDR1 is SGDLS, CDR2 YYNGEE. The CDR3, as DNA: TGTGCCAGCAGCGTAAGTACAGGCGCAACCTACGAGCAGTACTTC. It is translated as CASSVSTGATYEQYF.

The chain joins TRBV6-6 to TRBJ2-2; D is possibly TRBD1 or TRBD2 (5 bases each). Germline V gives CDR1 MNHNY, CDR2 SVGAGI (reference sequence). V was cut by 5 bases and J by 1 base, with 11 bases left in between. CDR3 length equals 15 residues. The CDR3 spells CASSTGTGNTGELFF. CDR3 nucleotides: TGTGCCAGCAGTACCGGGACCGGGAACACCGGGGAGCTGTTTTTT.

The chain uses TRBV6-1 and TRBJ1-1; possibly TRBD1 for D (5 bases). V lost 3 bases to trimming and J lost 8 bases, with 13 bases between them. The CDR3 spans 13 residues. The germline V gene encodes CDR1 MNHNS and CDR2 SASEGT. CDR3 coding DNA: TGTGCCAGCAGTGATTCAGGGCAGATCGAAGCTTTCTTT. Amino acid sequence: CASSDSGQIEAFF.

The chain has TRBV5-6 and TRBJ2-2, with D possibly matching TRBD1 (5 bases). The germline V gene has CDR1 SGHDT and CDR2 YYEEEE. With 0 bases removed from V and 0 bases from J, the gap between germline ends came to 9 bases. This CDR3 spans 16 amino acids. The CDR3 sequence is CASSLGQGTNTGELFF. The CDR3 DNA sequence: TGTGCCAGCAGCTTGGGGCAGGGCACGAACACCGGGGAGCTGTTTTTT.

This rearrangement joins TRBV2 to TRBJ1-1; 7 bases fit TRBD1. The CDR3 totals 11 residues. The V segment lost 7 bases and the J segment 5 bases; nucleotides outside the gene matches: 1. Per the germline V gene, CDR1 is SNHLY and CDR2 is FYNNEI. CDR3 sequence: CASKQGTEAFF. CDR3 bases: TGTGCCAGCAAACAGGGGACTGAAGCTTTCTTT.